Presented here are 21 T cell receptor beta chains from one specimen sequenced in a study of blood T cell repertoires in COVID-19. Some clones are missing from TCRdb's copy, which holds only in-frame ones; the method was immunoSEQ multiplex PCR. The table includes 35,000 to 45,000 clones, 70% to 90% detected once. Sequencing input: peripheral blood. These TCRs come from a human donor in a cohort sampled during active COVID-19.

This clone was detected once. The chain links TRBV7-6 to TRBJ1-5; 7 bases map to TRBD1. V trimming: 6 bases; J trimming: 2 bases; junction bases outside the gene matches: 10. The CDR3 runs 16 residues. The germline gives CDR1 SGHVS, CDR2 FNYEAQ. CDR3 residues: CASSIGGGGGNQPQHF. CDR3 DNA sequence: TGTGCCAGCAGTATCGGAGGGGGCGGCGGCAATCAGCCCCAGCATTTT. Complete variable domain (other parts from reference TRBV7-6 and TRBJ1-5): GAGVSQSPRYKVTKRGQDVALRCDPISGHVSLYWYRQALGQGPEFLTYFNYEAQQDKSGLPNDRFSAERPEGSISTLTIQRTEQRDSAMYRCASSIGGGGGNQPQHFGDGTRLSIL.

Regarding this clone: Additional DNA sequences in this sample encode the identical CDR3. The chain uses TRBV28 and TRBJ2-7, with TRBD2 matching over 10 bases. V lost 1 base and J lost 2; bases outside the gene matches: 2. Germline V CDR1 and CDR2: MDHEN, SYDVKM. CDR3 size: 15 residues. This CDR3 reads CASSLSAGGPYEQYF. CDR3 in DNA: TGTGCCAGCAGTTTATCAGCGGGGGGGCCCTACGAGCAGTACTTC. Variable domain in full (rest from reference TRBV28 and TRBJ2-7): DVKVTQSSRYLVKRTGEKVFLECVQDMDHENMFWYRQDPGLGLRLIYFSYDVKMKEKGDIPEGYSVSREKKERFSLILESASTNQTSMYLCASSLSAGGPYEQYFGPGTRLTVT.

The gene calls are TRBV5-1 and TRBJ2-5, with D perhaps matching TRBD2 (5 bases). The ends were cut back, 1 base at V and 5 bases at J, with 12 bases in the middle. The CDR3 totals 14 residues. From germline, CDR1 is SGHRS and CDR2 YFSETQ. CDR3 amino acids: CASSLTAGGETQYF. For the CDR3, the DNA is TGCGCCAGCAGCTTGACGGCAGGCGGGGAGACCCAGTACTTC.

V and J are TRBV15 and TRBJ2-1; D may be TRBD2 (7 bases). Germline CDR1 LNHNV, CDR2 YYDKDF (reference sequence). The CDR3 extends over 13 amino acids. Trimming removed 8 bases from V and 5 bases from J, with 13 bases in between. The CDR3 DNA sequence: TGTGCCACCGGGGGGGGGCTGAACAATGAGCAGTTCTTC. Its translation: CATGGGLNNEQFF. The entire variable domain, with the rest obtained from reference TRBV15 and TRBJ2-1, is as follows: DAMVIQNPRYQVTQFGKPVTLSCSQTLNHNVMYWYQQKSSQAPKLLFHYYDKDFNNEADTPDNFQSRRPNTSFCFLDIRSPGLGDTAMYLCATGGGLNNEQFFGPGTRLTVL.

This clone was seen once. The chain links TRBV7-9 to TRBJ2-5, with a weak D call TRBD2 (5 bases). There are 14 residues in the CDR3. Germline V lookup: CDR1 SEHNR, CDR2 FQNEAQ (reference sequence). V was trimmed by 1 base and J by 4 bases, leaving 10 bases between them. DNA for the CDR3: TGTGCCAGCAGCTTAGTGGAGGTCTTAGAGACCCAGTACTTC. The encoded protein is CASSLVEVLETQYF. The entire variable domain, with the rest obtained from reference TRBV7-9 and TRBJ2-5, is as follows: DTGVSQNPRHKITKRGQNVTFRCDPISEHNRLYWYRQTLGQGPEFLTYFQNEAQLEKSRLLSDRFSAERPKGSFSTLEIQRTEQGDSAMYLCASSLVEVLETQYFGPGTRLLVL.

J is TRBJ1-5 and V is TRBV19, with 12 bases that match TRBD1. CDR3 size: 15 residues. Germline V gene data show CDR1 as LNHDA and CDR2 as SQIVND (reference sequence). The V and J ends lost 8 bases and 4 bases, in that order; junction bases with no gene match: 6. The CDR3 DNA follows: TGTGCCAGTGTCCCGGGACAGGGGGCAAATCAGCCCCAGCATTTT. As protein: CASVPGQGANQPQHF.

This chain connects TRBV6-2 or TRBV6-3 to TRBJ2-7; tentative D call: TRBD1 (6 bases). CDR3 length: 15 residues. V was cut by 2 bases and J by 0 bases, with 11 bases left in between. In germline, CDR1 is MNHEY, CDR2 SVGEGT. CDR3 protein: CASSYQTGLSYEQYF. The CDR3 DNA sequence: TGTGCCAGCAGTTACCAGACAGGACTCTCCTACGAGCAGTACTTC.

This sequence joins TRBV6-5 and TRBJ1-2; D perhaps matches TRBD1 (6 bases). Germline CDR1 MNHEY, CDR2 SVGAGI. The CDR3 consists of 15 residues. V was shortened by 0 bases and J by 7 bases, with 15 bases between the two germline ends. The CDR3 DNA follows: TGTGCCAGCAGTTACTCGATAACAGGGAGCACTGGCTACACCTTC. Protein: CASSYSITGSTGYTF.

This chain connects TRBV30 to TRBJ1-6; D call uncertain. The germline CDR1 and CDR2 sequences are GTSNPN and SVGIG (reference sequence). This CDR3 has 12 residues. V was cut by 3 bases and J by 11 bases, with 11 bases left in between. In DNA form, the CDR3 reads TGTGCCTGGAGACTAGGGCGACCACCCCTCCACTTT. Protein product: CAWRLGRPPLHF.

The chain joins TRBV3-1 (or the pseudogene TRBV3-2) to TRBJ2-5, with TRBD2 as a possible D gene (6 bases). Germline V gene lookup returns CDR1 LGHDT and CDR2 YNNKEL (reference sequence). The V end was cut by 4 bases, the J end by 7 bases, with 16 bases between. The CDR3 length is 14 residues. CDR3 protein: CASSLGRKEGTQYF. The CDR3 DNA follows: TGTGCCAGCAGCCTAGGCCGGAAGGAGGGGACCCAGTACTTC.

By sample fraction, this clone is medium-sized. The chain joins TRBV6-5 to TRBJ1-2, with a weak D call TRBD1 (6 bases). The CDR3 covers 15 residues. Trimming shortened V by 3 bases and J by 4 bases, and 15 bases separated the two germline ends. Germline assignment: CDR1 MNHEY and CDR2 SVGAGI. CDR3: CASSYGTPTLYGYTF. The CDR3 DNA sequence: TGTGCCAGCAGTTATGGGACACCCACACTCTATGGCTACACCTTC.

This chain uses TRBV5-8 with TRBJ2-6; D remains unclear. Trimming pared 2 bases from V and 4 bases from J, leaving 13 bases between. This CDR3 spans 16 amino acids. CDR1 and CDR2 (germline): SGHTS, YDEGEE. CDR3 sequence reads: CASSFGTTVGANVLTF. The DNA of the CDR3 is TGTGCCAGCAGCTTTGGCACTACGGTCGGGGCCAACGTCCTGACTTTC.

The chain recombines TRBV30 with TRBJ1-4; TRBD1 might be the D (6 bases). V was trimmed by 3 bases and J by 10 bases, leaving 27 bases between them. The CDR3 totals 17 residues. Germline V gene sequence: CDR1 GTSNPN, CDR2 SVGIG (reference sequence). CDR3 loop: CAWSAGVPSPCFGKLFF. CDR3 bases: TGTGCCTGGAGCGCAGGGGTCCCCTCCCCTTGTTTTGGAAAACTGTTTTTT.

V is TRBV19 and J is TRBJ1-2; 9 bases agree with TRBD1. The CDR3 totals 13 residues. J lost 4 bases, V lost 6 bases, and 3 bases had no gene match. Germline V gene lookup returns CDR1 LNHDA and CDR2 SQIVND (reference sequence). CDR3 sequence: CASSLGQGYGYTF. The CDR3 DNA reads TGTGCCAGTAGCCTGGGACAGGGCTATGGCTACACCTTC.

The J gene is TRBJ2-7, the V gene TRBV30; TRBD1 matches 7 bases. Trimming at V came to 1 base and at J to 0 bases, leaving 6 bases not matched to a gene. The CDR3 runs 15 residues. CDR1 GTSNPN and CDR2 SVGIG come from the germline V gene (reference sequence). The CDR3 is CAWSGIGTASYEQYF. The CDR3 DNA follows: TGTGCCTGGAGTGGGATCGGGACAGCCTCCTACGAGCAGTACTTC.

V is TRBV4-1 and J is TRBJ2-3; TRBD2 matches 15 bases. Germline CDR1 and CDR2: MGHRA and YSYEKL. This CDR3 spans 18 amino acids. Trimming removed 4 bases from V and 4 bases from J; junction bases left unmatched: 9. CDR3 protein: CASSRRTSGGAGADTQYF. DNA of the CDR3: TGCGCCAGCAGCCGACGGACTAGCGGGGGGGCCGGCGCAGATACGCAGTATTTT.

The chain is built from TRBV5-8 and TRBJ2-5, with a possible D match to TRBD2 (6 bases). Germline values: CDR1 SGHTS, CDR2 YDEGEE. The V end lost 4 bases, the J end lost 2 bases, and 12 bases lay between the germline ends. The CDR3 is made up of 14 amino acids. The CDR3, as DNA: TGTGCCAGCAGCACGGGACTTCTTCAAGAGACCCAGTACTTC. Its translation: CASSTGLLQETQYF.

J is TRBJ1-2 and V is TRBV5-5; D gene unclear. The V end was cut by 1 base, the J end by 8 bases, with 12 bases between. This CDR3 is built from 13 residues. Germline loops: CDR1 SGHKS, CDR2 YYEKEE (reference sequence). Written as DNA, the CDR3 is TGTGCCAGCAGCTTGACTATCCAGCGAGGCTACACCTTC. This gives the protein CASSLTIQRGYTF.

This chain connects TRBV19 to TRBJ1-2; weak D call: TRBD1 (6 bases). Trimming shortened V by 3 bases and J by 9 bases, and 20 bases separated the two germline ends. Germline V CDR1 and CDR2: LNHDA, SQIVND (reference sequence). The CDR3 sequence is 15 residues long. CDR3 loop: CASSIMGRGSGRYTF. As DNA, the CDR3 is TGTGCCAGTAGTATTATGGGCAGGGGAAGTGGTCGCTACACCTTC.

A few counts support this clone. This chain uses TRBV10-3 with TRBJ1-3; D possibly corresponds to TRBD1 (5 bases). Germline-derived CDR1 and CDR2 are ENHRY and SYGVKD. The CDR3 sequence is 14 residues long. Trimming took off 4 bases at V and 4 bases at J, with 11 bases between the two ends. Written as DNA, the CDR3 is TGTGCCATCAGTGCGGACAAAGCCGGAAACACCATATATTTT. It encodes CAISADKAGNTIYF.

The rearrangement uses TRBV6-1 and TRBJ2-2; D may be TRBD2 (5 bases). V was cut by 1 base and J by 1 base, with 13 bases left in between. The CDR3 covers 17 residues. Germline loops: CDR1 MNHNS, CDR2 SASEGT. CDR3 bases: TGTGCCAGCAGTGAAGGCTTGGGCGGACTGAACACCGGGGAGCTGTTTTTT. Protein product: CASSEGLGGLNTGELFF.